This T cell receptor beta chain came from a study of a mutant IDH1 vaccine in newly diagnosed glioma. Study in general: Most patients had radiochemotherapy with temozolomide before enrollment; others had one alone.

Only in-frame clones appear in the TCRdb table, and some are missing; sequencing was by immunoSEQ multiplex PCR. Of approximately 100,000 clones in the sample, roughly 89% are singletons; the top ten hold approximately 0.57%. The time point is: baseline, week 1 (first vaccination visit). Noted treatment: pre-vaccination baseline after standard-of-care therapy. Donor diagnoses consisted of new WHO grade 3 or 4 IDH1-mutant, ATRX-lost astrocytomas. As for this clone: As yet, its antigen is unknown.

Study-wide points: Evidence of vaccine-induced immune responses was documented in approximately 93% of patients. Pseudoprogression seemingly bore no relation to changes in top peripheral T cell clonotypes.

Sequencing used PBMCs, obtained from a glioma patient treated with radiotherapy, temozolomide or both. This clonotype was sampled from a woman between 50 and 59 years old with glioma.

CDR3 in amino acids: CASSLYLAGGPSNEQFF. CDR3 coding DNA: TGTGCCAGCAGTTTATACCTAGCGGGAGGGCCCAGCAATGAGCAGTTCTTC. The gene calls are TRBV28 and TRBJ2-1; TRBD2 aligns across 12 bases. Unmatched junction bases numbered 7, after V lost 1 base and J lost 6 bases. CDR3 length: 17 amino acids. The germline CDR1 and CDR2 sequences are MDHEN and SYDVKM.